This T cell receptor (beta chain) was identified in a study of blood T cells in healthy people across ages. A second PCR of 7 to 11 cycles used a sample-barcoded 5' primer and a J-beta primer mix. Each cDNA molecule was tagged by a template-switch adaptor that had 12 random nucleotides. TCRdb itself ran the 5' RACE reads through MiXCR, one entry per CDR3 protein. This table holds approximately 820,000 distinct CDR3 sequences, 44% found once. CDR3 length: 15 residues. Trimming removed 6 bases at V and 2 bases at J, with 16 bases between. CDR1 and CDR2 (germline): SEHNR, FQNEAQ (reference sequence). The receptor's source is a man aged 60 to 75 in good health. The sequenced sample was blood. V and J are TRBV7-9 and TRBJ2-5, with D maybe TRBD2 (5 bases). The chain's CDR3 is CASRSGGSGQETQYF. As DNA, the CDR3 is TGTGCCAGCAGGTCAGGCGGGTCGGGGCAAGAGACCCAGTACTTC.